There are many counts of the clone carrying this TCR beta chain. Its antigen is not identified. The data derive from a study of Graves' ophthalmopathy and Graves' hyperthyroidism. Findings and caveats of the study: Built on 13 signatures, a model told ophthalmopathy apart from stable hyperthyroidism with over 85% sensitivity and approximately 81% specificity.

Investigators amplified TCR beta CDR3 regions from RNA transcripts. In the first round, RT-PCR was carried out with HTBI primers, and a multiplex PCR formed the second round. TCRdb re-analysed the multiplex PCR reads in MiXCR, keeping a single row per CDR3 protein. The repertoire holds roughly 400,000 distinct CDR3 sequences, with 17% as singletons. Physicians reached a diagnosis by relying on clinical symptoms, serum thyroxine, TRAb, thyroid ultrasound and orbital computed tomography. PBMCs originated in 10 ml of fresh peripheral blood. CDR1 is MNHNS, CDR2 SASEGT, per germline. This CDR3 spans 14 amino acids. The germline V and J ends were trimmed by 7 bases and 0 bases, with 12 bases remaining between them.

Sequenced: peripheral blood. This TCR came from an adult woman with stable Graves' hyperthyroidism. This rearrangement joins TRBV6-1 to TRBJ1-1, with D unclear. This CDR3 is CASMREGMNTEAFF. The CDR3 nucleotides are TGTGCCAGCATGCGAGAGGGAATGAACACTGAAGCTTTCTTT.